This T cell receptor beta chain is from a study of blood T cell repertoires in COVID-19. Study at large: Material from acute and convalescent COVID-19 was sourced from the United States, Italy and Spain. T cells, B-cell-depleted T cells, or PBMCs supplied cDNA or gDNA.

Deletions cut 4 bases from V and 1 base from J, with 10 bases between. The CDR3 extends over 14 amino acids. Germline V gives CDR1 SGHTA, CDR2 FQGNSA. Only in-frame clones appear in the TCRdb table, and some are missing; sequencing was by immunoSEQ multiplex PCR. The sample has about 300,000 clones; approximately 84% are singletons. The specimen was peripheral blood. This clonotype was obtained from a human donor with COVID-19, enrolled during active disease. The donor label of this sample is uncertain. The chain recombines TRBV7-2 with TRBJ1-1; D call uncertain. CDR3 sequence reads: CASSSPRGNTEAFF. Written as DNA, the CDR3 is TGTGCCAGCAGCTCCCCCCGGGGGAACACTGAAGCTTTCTTT.